Listed here are 6 T cell receptor beta chains from one sample, sequenced in a study of tissue T cells after allogeneic stem cell transplantation. Generated by immunoSEQ multiplex PCR, the TCRdb table keeps only in-frame clones and is missing some. Seen here are 7,500 to 9,000 clones, approximately 47% observed once, and the top ten hold nearly 7.5%. Sample time point: mouse harvest day 7 after allogeneic transplant. Tail vein injection delivered 10^7 T-cell-depleted bone marrow cells and 10^6 splenic CD5+ T cells. The sequenced material came from gut tissue. These receptor sequences come from a female BALB/c mouse given C57BL/6 T cells with graft-versus-host disease after an allogeneic hematopoietic cell transplant.

This clone was detected once. The listed genes are named as in mouse. The CDR3 is cut off 1 residue early in the read; its end comes from the germline J gene. The rearrangement joins TRBV26 to TRBJ1-4; unclear D gene. Germline V gene lookup returns CDR1 KGHPV and CDR2 FQNQEV (reference sequence). CDR3 size: 13 residues. The V end was cut by 0 bases, the J end by 4 bases, with 3 bases between. CDR3 amino acids: CASSLSSNERLFF. Partial CDR3 DNA: TGTGCCAGCAGTCTGTCGAGCAACGAAAGATTATTT. Variable domain in full (rest from reference TRBV26 and TRBJ1-4): NSKVIQTPRYLVKGQGQKAKMRCIPEKGHPVVFWYQQNKNNEFKFLINFQNQEVLQQIDMTEKRFSAECPSNSPCSLEIQSSEAGDSALYLCASSLSSNERLFFGHGTKLSVL.

A remark on this clone: The genes are named according to mouse. The read is 1 residue too short to cover the CDR3 end, so that end is filled in from the germline J gene. Other DNA sequences of this sample code for an identical CDR3. This chain connects TRBV13-2 to TRBJ2-5; 10 nucleotides match TRBD2. The J segment lost 3 bases and the V segment lost 5 bases, leaving 3 bases of the junction unmatched. The CDR3 is made up of 14 amino acids. CDR1 and CDR2 from the germline V gene are NNHNN and SYGAGS (reference sequence). The sequenced part of the CDR3 DNA is TGTGCCAGCGGCCGGACTGGGGGACAAGACACCCAGTAC. Protein: CASGRTGGQDTQY. The whole CDR3 region reads CASGRTGGQDTQYF.

A remark on this clone: Mouse gene names apply. The CDR3 is cut off 1 residue early in the read; its end comes from the germline J gene. The genes are TRBV26 and TRBJ2-2, with D perhaps TRBD1 (6 bases). This CDR3 is built from 14 residues. Trimming left V 8 bases short and J 1 base short, with 11 bases between. The germline V gene encodes CDR1 KGHPV and CDR2 FQNQEV (reference sequence). CDR3 residues: CASGNRENTGQLYF. The DNA read from the CDR3 is TGTGCCAGCGGGAACAGGGAAAACACCGGGCAGCTCTAC.

This clone was detected only a few times. The germline and genes are mouse ones. The read comes to an end 1 residue before the CDR3 does, leaving the germline J gene to fill in the end. The genes are TRBV26 and TRBJ1-2; D is unresolved. V was clipped by 4 bases and J by 0 bases, with 6 bases between them. This CDR3 has 13 amino acids. Germline lookup yields CDR1 KGHPV and CDR2 FQNQEV (reference sequence). Partial CDR3 DNA: TGTGCCAGCAGTCCCCAGGCAAACTCCGACTACACC. Protein sequence: CASSPQANSDYT. The entire CDR3 protein is CASSPQANSDYTF.

On this clone: The listed genes are named as in mouse. The sequenced fragment ends 1 residue before the CDR3 boundary, so the rest is inferred from the germline J gene. The chain recombines TRBV26 with TRBJ1-4; maybe TRBD1 (6 bases). CDR1 and CDR2 (germline): KGHPV, FQNQEV (reference sequence). CDR3 length: 15 residues. Trimming stripped 2 bases from V and 3 bases from J, with 10 bases between. CDR3 DNA (partial): TGTGCCAGCAGTCTGGGCGGGGGGCCCAACGAAAGATTATTT. Amino acids: CASSLGGGPNERLF. In full, the CDR3 reads CASSLGGGPNERLFF.

As for this clone: The gene names given are mouse names. The CDR3 spells CASSFPGYEQYF. Incomplete CDR3 DNA: TGTGCAAGCAGCTTCCCGGGGTATGAACAGTAC. This chain links TRBV16 with TRBJ2-7; D is uncertain. The read ends 1 residue early relative to the CDR3; the germline J gene fills the gap. Germline assignment: CDR1 SGHSA and CDR2 FRNQAP. This CDR3 has 12 residues. Trimming took off 3 bases at V and 4 bases at J, with 7 bases between the two ends.